These 26 T cell receptor beta chains came from one sample sequenced in a study of vaccination and CD4 T cells after COVID-19. Sequencing of DNA taken from cultured CD4+ T cells relied on the Oncomine TCR Beta short-read assay. TCRdb analysed the PCR reads with MiXCR anew, one entry per CDR3 protein. Counted here are around 10,000 distinct CDR3 sequences, under 50% occurring once; the ten biggest clones make up about 30%. These receptors have no identified antigens. Treatment denoted: roughly 11-day PBMC culture with coronavirus spike peptide pools or control peptides (ViraFEST assay). The material sequenced was CD4+ T cells from blood, cultured in vitro. The receptor set was obtained from a human donor who had recovered from COVID-19.

This clonotype was recorded a few times. The gene calls are TRBV6-4 and TRBJ2-3, with TRBD2 identical over 9 bases. This CDR3 comprises 17 residues. Germline V gives CDR1 MRHNA, CDR2 SNTAGT. Trimming removed 2 bases from V and 1 base from J; junction bases left unmatched: 7. This CDR3 reads CASSDDASGAGTDTQYF. The CDR3 region has the DNA TGTGCCAGCAGTGACGATGCTAGCGGGGCTGGCACAGATACGCAGTATTTT.

V usage is TRBV6-1 and J usage is TRBJ2-1, with D possibly being TRBD1 (6 bases). This CDR3 is 12 amino acids long. Per the germline V gene, CDR1 is MNHNS and CDR2 is SASEGT. The ends were cut back, 8 bases at V and 9 bases at J, with 14 bases in the middle. Here the CDR3 DNA reads TGTGCCAGCTGGAACAGGGACATTGAGCAGTTCTTC. Its translation: CASWNRDIEQFF.

In its sample, this clonotype was seen a few times. The V and J genes are TRBV18 and TRBJ2-3; TRBD1 is a possible D gene (5 bases). The V gene lost 3 bases and the J gene lost 0 bases, with 10 bases spanning the gap. The CDR3 is 15 amino acids. The V gene's germline CDR1 is KGHSH and CDR2 LQKENI. The CDR3 protein is CASSPDRRSTDTQYF. In DNA form, the CDR3 reads TGTGCCAGCTCACCTGACAGACGCAGCACAGATACGCAGTATTTT.

This sequence joins TRBV28 and TRBJ2-5; TRBD2 is a possible D gene (6 bases). The V gene lost 5 bases and the J gene lost 5 bases, with 18 bases spanning the gap. Germline CDR1 is MDHEN and CDR2 is SYDVKM. This CDR3 comprises 15 residues. The DNA for the CDR3 is TGTGCCAGCAGTCCCCGAGGGCTAGCGCTCGAGACCCAGTACTTC. This sequence encodes CASSPRGLALETQYF.

The chain carries TRBV20-1 and TRBJ2-3; unclear D gene. Trimming cost V 1 base and J 2 bases, with 13 bases left between them. The CDR3 totals 15 residues. Germline loops: CDR1 DFQATT, CDR2 SNEGSKA (reference sequence). The DNA for the CDR3 is TGCAGTGCTAGAGGGGGAACAGTTCTCACAGATACGCAGTATTTT. Its translation: CSARGGTVLTDTQYF.

In this sample, this clonotype turned up a few times. This rearrangement joins TRBV27 to TRBJ2-4; D remains unclear. V dropped 2 bases and J dropped 9 bases, with 14 bases sitting between them. This CDR3 spans 14 amino acids. Germline V gene data show CDR1 as MNHEY and CDR2 as SMNVEV (reference sequence). CDR3 protein: CASSLLAPPSIQYF. The DNA of the CDR3 is TGTGCCAGCAGTTTACTTGCCCCCCCGAGCATTCAGTACTTC.

This clonotype is categorized as medium-sized. Here the CDR3 reads CASFPETQYF. As DNA, the CDR3 is TGTGCCAGTTTTCCCGAGACCCAGTACTTC. The chain uses TRBV12-3 or TRBV12-4 and TRBJ2-5; D is ambiguous. V lost 9 bases to trimming and J lost 5 bases, with 7 bases between them. CDR3 size: 10 residues.

The chain couples TRBV4-1 to TRBJ1-2, with D unresolved. Germline V gives CDR1 MGHRA, CDR2 YSYEKL. The CDR3 is 13 residues long. V shed 1 base and J shed 8 bases, with 11 bases lying between them. The CDR3 here is CASSQANPWGYTF. The CDR3 bases are TGCGCCAGCAGCCAAGCCAACCCGTGGGGCTACACCTTC.

V usage is TRBV27 and J usage is TRBJ2-1; D not resolved. The ends were cut back, 3 bases at V and 3 bases at J, with 0 bases in the middle. CDR3 length equals 11 residues. Germline values: CDR1 MNHEY, CDR2 SMNVEV (reference sequence). The CDR3 DNA sequence: TGTGCCAGCAGTTTCTACAATGAGCAGTTCTTC. Amino acids: CASSFYNEQFF.

CDR3 nucleotides: TGTGCCAGCAGCCAAGACAGAAACACTGAAGCTTTCTTT. As protein: CASSQDRNTEAFF. This sequence joins TRBV3-1 and TRBJ1-1; D gene ambiguous. Germline V gene sequence: CDR1 LGHDT, CDR2 YNNKEL (reference sequence). Trimming pared 0 bases from V and 2 bases from J, leaving 4 bases between. CDR3 length equals 13 residues.

This clonotype was found a few times. V gene TRBV27 combines with J gene TRBJ2-7; D is possibly TRBD1 (6 bases). The CDR3 has 14 amino acids. V shed 7 bases and J shed 3 bases, with 16 bases lying between them. The germline V gene has CDR1 MNHEY and CDR2 SMNVEV (reference sequence). CDR3 sequence (DNA): TGTGCCAGCAAGGGACACGGGGCGGTCTACGAGCAGTACTTC. It specifies CASKGHGAVYEQYF.

J is TRBJ2-1 and V is TRBV7-2; 10 bases match TRBD2. V dropped 4 bases and J dropped 2; count of bases not matched to a gene: 8. Per the germline V gene, CDR1 is SGHTA and CDR2 is FQGNSA. The CDR3 spans 17 residues. CDR3 sequence: CASSSGTSVPPYNEQFF. In DNA form, the CDR3 reads TGTGCCAGCAGCTCCGGGACTAGCGTGCCTCCCTACAATGAGCAGTTCTTC.

This clonotype appeared a single time. The V call is TRBV28, the J call TRBJ1-4, with unresolved D. V was cut by 2 bases and J by 8 bases, with 6 bases left in between. This CDR3 has 12 residues. Per the germline V gene, CDR1 is MDHEN and CDR2 is SYDVKM. The CDR3 region has the DNA TGTGCCAGCAGTTTAAGCGGAGAAAAACTGTTTTTT. Protein: CASSLSGEKLFF.

This clonotype was seen a handful of times. The chain has TRBV11-3 and TRBJ1-5; D call uncertain. V lost 3 bases and J lost 4, with 7 bases in between. Germline CDR1 is SGHNT and CDR2 is YENEEA. The CDR3 is 13 amino acids. CDR3 region: CASSFRDNQPQHF. In DNA, the CDR3 is TGTGCCAGCAGCTTCAGAGATAATCAGCCCCAGCATTTT.

The chain is built from TRBV20-1 and TRBJ1-2; 7 nucleotides align to TRBD1. The CDR3 contains 14 residues. J gave up 4 bases and V 1 base, and 6 bases lay outside the gene matches. The germline V gene has CDR1 DFQATT and CDR2 SNEGSKA (reference sequence). The CDR3 is CSARGTGAIYGYTF. DNA of the CDR3: TGCAGTGCTAGAGGGACAGGCGCTATCTATGGCTACACCTTC.

The chain couples TRBV20-1 to TRBJ1-1; no definite D call. Trimming took off 0 bases at V and 3 bases at J, with 8 bases between the two ends. Germline lookup yields CDR1 DFQATT and CDR2 SNEGSKA (reference sequence). The CDR3 runs to 13 residues. CDR3 DNA sequence: TGCAGTGCTAGAGAGGACCGATACACTGAAGCTTTCTTT. Encoded protein: CSAREDRYTEAFF.

This clonotype was recorded a few times. V gene TRBV20-1 combines with J gene TRBJ2-1, with TRBD2 matching 7 bases. Unmatched junction bases numbered 7, after V lost 1 base and J lost 10 bases. Germline values: CDR1 DFQATT, CDR2 SNEGSKA (reference sequence). This CDR3 region has 13 residues. The DNA of the CDR3 is TGCAGTGCTAGAGTCCCGACTAGCATGGAGCAGTTCTTC. The encoded protein is CSARVPTSMEQFF.

The chain combines TRBV6-1 with TRBJ1-1; 9 nucleotides line up with TRBD1. V was pared by 5 bases and J by 1 base, with 5 bases of the junction left unmatched. Germline values: CDR1 MNHNS, CDR2 SASEGT. The CDR3 is 15 amino acids. CDR3 loop: CASSQGGQGNTEAFF. CDR3 nucleotides: TGTGCCAGCAGTCAAGGGGGACAGGGGAACACTGAAGCTTTCTTT.

V usage is TRBV19 and J usage is TRBJ2-2; 9 bases fit TRBD1. CDR3 length: 16 residues. Trimming took 7 bases from V and 3 from J; bases not matched to a gene: 9. Germline CDR1 and CDR2: LNHDA and SQIVND (reference sequence). The DNA for the CDR3 is TGTGCCAGTATGGACAGGGGCGGGTACTACACCGGGGAGCTGTTTTTT. Translation gives CASMDRGGYYTGELFF. Based on the CDR3 plus reference TRBV19 and TRBJ2-2, the full variable domain is DGGITQSPKYLFRKEGQNVTLSCEQNLNHDAMYWYRQDPGQGLRLIYYSQIVNDFQKGDIAEGYSVSREKKESFPLTVTSAQKNPTAFYLCASMDRGGYYTGELFFGEGSRLTVL.

V gene TRBV6-1 combines with J gene TRBJ2-7, with TRBD1 matching 9 bases. The germline gives CDR1 MNHNS, CDR2 SASEGT. After removal of 8 bases from V and 2 bases from J, the junction contained 10 bases not matched to a gene. This CDR3 is 15 amino acids long. The CDR3 sequence is CASLPDRGLAYEQYF. CDR3 nucleotide sequence: TGTGCCAGCCTCCCGGACAGGGGATTAGCCTACGAGCAGTACTTC.

This clonotype was recorded a few times. This chain uses TRBV5-1 with TRBJ2-1, with D unclear. Germline CDR1 and CDR2: SGHRS and YFSETQ. V was clipped by 0 bases and J by 9 bases, with 13 bases between them. This CDR3 contains 14 residues. CDR3 coding DNA: TGCGCCAGCAGCTTGGACTACTATTCCGCTGAGCAGTTCTTC. It codes for CASSLDYYSAEQFF. The full variable domain, in which reference TRBV5-1 and TRBJ2-1 provide the parts outside the CDR3, is KAGVTQTPRYLIKTRGQQVTLSCSPISGHRSVSWYQQTPGQGLQFLFEYFSETQRNKGNFPGRFSGRQFSNSRSEMNVSTLELGDSALYLCASSLDYYSAEQFFGPGTRLTVL.

This clonotype came up a few times. V gene TRBV15 combines with J gene TRBJ2-5; D gene unclear. The germline gives CDR1 LNHNV, CDR2 YYDKDF (reference sequence). This CDR3 is 12 amino acids long. Trimming took off 1 base at V and 4 bases at J, with 4 bases between the two ends. CDR3: CATSRVVETQYF. CDR3 nucleotides: TGTGCCACCAGCAGAGTTGTAGAGACCCAGTACTTC.

This clonotype showed up just a few times. The genes are TRBV10-1 and TRBJ2-3; 8 bases are a match to TRBD2. The CDR3 sequence is 16 residues long. Trimming cost V 4 bases and J 0 bases; bases outside gene matches: 6. CDR1 and CDR2 from the germline V gene are WNHNN and SYGVQD (reference sequence). CDR3 loop: CASSATGGRSTDTQYF. The CDR3, as DNA: TGCGCCAGCAGTGCAACGGGCGGGAGGAGCACAGATACGCAGTATTTT.

The V call is TRBV20-1, the J call TRBJ1-2, with TRBD1 identical over 9 bases. CDR1 and CDR2 (germline): DFQATT, SNEGSKA (reference sequence). The CDR3 spans 13 residues. V lost 2 bases and J lost 6; bases outside the gene matches: 4. CDR3 loop: CSARPYRGHGYTF. The CDR3 DNA sequence: TGCAGTGCTAGACCGTACAGGGGGCATGGCTACACCTTC.

This clonotype has only a few counts. This rearrangement joins TRBV6-5 to TRBJ2-7; 9 bases map to TRBD1. Germline-derived CDR1 and CDR2 are MNHEY and SVGAGI. The CDR3 covers 16 residues. V dropped 4 bases and J dropped 5; count of bases not matched to a gene: 12. In nucleotides, the CDR3 is TGTGCCAGCAGTTCCACCAGGACAGGGGCTCAGGACGAGCAGTACTTC. It is translated as CASSSTRTGAQDEQYF.

The V and J genes are TRBV20-1 and TRBJ1-1, with a possible D match to TRBD1 (6 bases). Germline V CDR1 and CDR2: DFQATT, SNEGSKA (reference sequence). The CDR3 contains 15 residues. The V end was cut by 4 bases, the J end by 0 bases, with 15 bases between. The CDR3 region is CSAIRQVIMNTEAFF. The CDR3 coding sequence is TGCAGTGCTATTCGACAGGTTATCATGAACACTGAAGCTTTCTTT.